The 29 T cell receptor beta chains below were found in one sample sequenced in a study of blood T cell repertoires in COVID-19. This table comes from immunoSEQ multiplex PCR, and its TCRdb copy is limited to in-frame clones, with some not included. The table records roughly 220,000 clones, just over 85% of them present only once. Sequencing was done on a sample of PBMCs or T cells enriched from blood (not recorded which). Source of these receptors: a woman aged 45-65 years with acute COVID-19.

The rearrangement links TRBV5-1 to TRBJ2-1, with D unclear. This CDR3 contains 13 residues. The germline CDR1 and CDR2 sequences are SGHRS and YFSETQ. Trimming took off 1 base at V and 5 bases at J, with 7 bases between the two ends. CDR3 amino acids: CASSLNRNNEQFF. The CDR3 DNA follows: TGCGCCAGCAGCTTGAACAGAAACAATGAGCAGTTCTTC. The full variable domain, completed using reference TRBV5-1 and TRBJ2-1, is KAGVTQTPRYLIKTRGQQVTLSCSPISGHRSVSWYQQTPGQGLQFLFEYFSETQRNKGNFPGRFSGRQFSNSRSEMNVSTLELGDSALYLCASSLNRNNEQFFGPGTRLTVL.

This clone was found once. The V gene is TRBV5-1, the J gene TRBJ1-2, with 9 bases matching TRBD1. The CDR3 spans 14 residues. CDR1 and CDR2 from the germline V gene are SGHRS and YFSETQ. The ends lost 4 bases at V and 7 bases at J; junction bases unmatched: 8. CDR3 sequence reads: CASSEGGTGTGYTF. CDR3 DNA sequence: TGCGCCAGCAGCGAAGGAGGGACAGGGACTGGCTACACCTTC.

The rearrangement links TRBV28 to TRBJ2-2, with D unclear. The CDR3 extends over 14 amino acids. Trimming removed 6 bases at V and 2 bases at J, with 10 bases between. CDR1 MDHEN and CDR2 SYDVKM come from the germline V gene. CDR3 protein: CASRPILNTGELFF. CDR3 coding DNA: TGTGCCAGCAGACCCATACTCAACACCGGGGAGCTGTTTTTT.

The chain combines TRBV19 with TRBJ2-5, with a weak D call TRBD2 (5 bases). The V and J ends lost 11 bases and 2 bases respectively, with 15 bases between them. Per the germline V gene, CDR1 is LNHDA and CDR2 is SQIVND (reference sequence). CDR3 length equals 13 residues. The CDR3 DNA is TGTGCCGTCCGGGTCTCGGGGCAAGAGACCCAGTACTTC. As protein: CAVRVSGQETQYF.

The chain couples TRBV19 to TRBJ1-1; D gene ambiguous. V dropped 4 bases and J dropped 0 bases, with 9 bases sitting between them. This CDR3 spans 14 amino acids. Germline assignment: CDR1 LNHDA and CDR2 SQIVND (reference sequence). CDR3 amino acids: CASSKSTVNTEAFF. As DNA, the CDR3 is TGTGCCAGTAGTAAATCCACTGTGAACACTGAAGCTTTCTTT.

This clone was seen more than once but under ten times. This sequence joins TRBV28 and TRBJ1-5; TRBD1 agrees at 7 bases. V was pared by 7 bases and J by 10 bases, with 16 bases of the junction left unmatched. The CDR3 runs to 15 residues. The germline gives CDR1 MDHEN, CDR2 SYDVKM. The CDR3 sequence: CASTSSGTVELPQHF. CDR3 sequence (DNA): TGTGCCAGCACCTCCTCGGGGACAGTCGAACTCCCCCAGCATTTT.

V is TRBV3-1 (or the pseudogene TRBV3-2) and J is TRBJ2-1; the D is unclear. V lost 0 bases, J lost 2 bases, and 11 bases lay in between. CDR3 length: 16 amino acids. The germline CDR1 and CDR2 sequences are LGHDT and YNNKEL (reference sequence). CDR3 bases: TGTGCCAGCAGCCAAGAGGTCGCGGATACCTACAATGAGCAGTTCTTC. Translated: CASSQEVADTYNEQFF.

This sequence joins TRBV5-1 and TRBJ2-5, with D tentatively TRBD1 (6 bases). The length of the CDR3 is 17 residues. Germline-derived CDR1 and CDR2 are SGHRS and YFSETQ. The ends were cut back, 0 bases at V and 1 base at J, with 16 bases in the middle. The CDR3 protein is CASSLALQGTIQETQYF. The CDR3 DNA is TGCGCCAGCAGCTTGGCGCTACAGGGAACGATCCAAGAGACCCAGTACTTC.

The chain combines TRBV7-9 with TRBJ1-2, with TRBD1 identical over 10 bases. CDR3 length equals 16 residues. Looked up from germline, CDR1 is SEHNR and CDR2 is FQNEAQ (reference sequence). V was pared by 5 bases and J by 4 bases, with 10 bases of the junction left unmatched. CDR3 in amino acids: CASSLIPGQGGYGYTF. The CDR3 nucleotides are TGTGCCAGCAGCCTCATTCCAGGACAGGGGGGCTATGGCTACACCTTC.

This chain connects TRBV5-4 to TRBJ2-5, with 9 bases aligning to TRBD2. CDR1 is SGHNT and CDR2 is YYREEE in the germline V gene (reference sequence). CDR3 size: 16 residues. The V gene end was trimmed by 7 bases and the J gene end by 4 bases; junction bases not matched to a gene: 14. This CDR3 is CASRPRGSGSSETQYF. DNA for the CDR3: TGTGCCAGCCGGCCCAGAGGTAGCGGGAGTTCAGAGACCCAGTACTTC.

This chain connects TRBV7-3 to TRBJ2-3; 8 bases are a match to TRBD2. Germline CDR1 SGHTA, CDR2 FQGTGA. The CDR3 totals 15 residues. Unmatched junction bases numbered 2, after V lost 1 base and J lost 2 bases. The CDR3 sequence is CASSLNSGITDTQYF. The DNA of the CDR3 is TGTGCCAGCAGCTTAAATAGCGGGATCACAGATACGCAGTATTTT.

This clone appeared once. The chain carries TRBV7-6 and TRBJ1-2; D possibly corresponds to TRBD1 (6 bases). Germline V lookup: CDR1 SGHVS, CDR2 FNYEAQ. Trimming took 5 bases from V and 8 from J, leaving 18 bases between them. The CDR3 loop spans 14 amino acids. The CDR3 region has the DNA TGTGCCAGCAGCCCAGCCGCAGGGGTCGGGGGCTACACCTTC. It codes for CASSPAAGVGGYTF. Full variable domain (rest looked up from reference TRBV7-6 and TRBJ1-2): GAGVSQSPRYKVTKRGQDVALRCDPISGHVSLYWYRQALGQGPEFLTYFNYEAQQDKSGLPNDRFSAERPEGSISTLTIQRTEQRDSAMYRCASSPAAGVGGYTFGSGTRLTVV.

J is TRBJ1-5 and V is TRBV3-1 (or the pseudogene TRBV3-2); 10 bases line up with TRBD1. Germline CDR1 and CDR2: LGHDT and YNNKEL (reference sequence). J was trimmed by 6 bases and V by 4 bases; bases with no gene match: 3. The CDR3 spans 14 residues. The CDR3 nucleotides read TGTGCCAGCAGCCGGACAGGGGGAGGTCAGCCCCAGCATTTT. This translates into CASSRTGGGQPQHF.

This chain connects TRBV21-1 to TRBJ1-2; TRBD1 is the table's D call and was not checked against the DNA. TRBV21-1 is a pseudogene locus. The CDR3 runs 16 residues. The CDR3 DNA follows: TGTGCCAGCAGCAACCGGGACAGGGGTCATAACTATGGCTACACCTTC. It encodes CASSNRDRGHNYGYTF.

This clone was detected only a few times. DNA for the CDR3: TGTGCCAGCAGTTCTCTCCTCCGGACACTAGCGGGATCCAACAATGAGCAGTTCTTC. Its translation is CASSSLLRTLAGSNNEQFF. The chain has TRBV7-9 and TRBJ2-1; TRBD2 agrees at 10 bases. The V gene's germline CDR1 is SEHNR and CDR2 FQNEAQ (reference sequence). Trimming removed 6 bases from V and 5 bases from J; junction bases left unmatched: 19. This CDR3 region has 19 residues.

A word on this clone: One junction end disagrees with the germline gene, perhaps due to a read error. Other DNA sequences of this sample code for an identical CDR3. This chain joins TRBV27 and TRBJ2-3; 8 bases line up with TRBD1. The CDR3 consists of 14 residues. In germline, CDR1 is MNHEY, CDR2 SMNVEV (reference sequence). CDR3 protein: CASSLGQATDTQYF. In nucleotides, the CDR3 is TGCGCCAGCAGCTTGGGACAGGCCACAGATACGCAGTATTTT.

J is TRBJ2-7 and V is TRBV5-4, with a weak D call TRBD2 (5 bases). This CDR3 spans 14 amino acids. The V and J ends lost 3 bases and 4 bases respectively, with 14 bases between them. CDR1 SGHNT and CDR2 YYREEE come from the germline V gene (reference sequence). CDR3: CASSSPTNLYEQYF. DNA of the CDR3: TGTGCCAGCAGCTCTCCGACTAATCTATACGAGCAGTACTTC.

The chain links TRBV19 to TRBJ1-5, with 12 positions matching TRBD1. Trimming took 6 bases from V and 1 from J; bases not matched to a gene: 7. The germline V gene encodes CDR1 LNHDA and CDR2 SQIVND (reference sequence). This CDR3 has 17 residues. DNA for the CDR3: TGTGCCAGTAGGAACCGGGACAGGGGGCTCAGCAATCAGCCCCAGCATTTT. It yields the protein CASRNRDRGLSNQPQHF.

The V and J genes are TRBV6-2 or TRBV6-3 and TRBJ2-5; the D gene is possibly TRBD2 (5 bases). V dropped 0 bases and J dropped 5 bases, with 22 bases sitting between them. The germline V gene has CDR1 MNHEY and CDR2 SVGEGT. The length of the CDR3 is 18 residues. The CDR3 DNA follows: TGTGCCAGCAGTTACTCGACTGGTTATACTGTCGGGATGGAGACCCAGTACTTC. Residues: CASSYSTGYTVGMETQYF.

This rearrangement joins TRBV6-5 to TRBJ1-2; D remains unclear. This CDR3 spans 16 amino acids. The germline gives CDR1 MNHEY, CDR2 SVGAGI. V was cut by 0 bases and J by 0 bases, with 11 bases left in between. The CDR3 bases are TGTGCCAGCAGTTACTCTGGCAGGTTAGCTAACTATGGCTACACCTTC. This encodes CASSYSGRLANYGYTF.

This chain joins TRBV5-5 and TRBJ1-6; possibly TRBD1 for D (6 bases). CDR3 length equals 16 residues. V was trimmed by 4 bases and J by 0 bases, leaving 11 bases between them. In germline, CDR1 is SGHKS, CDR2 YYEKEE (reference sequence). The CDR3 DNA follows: TGTGCCAGCAGCCCAGCCAGGGGCTCCTATAATTCACCCCTCCACTTT. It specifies CASSPARGSYNSPLHF.

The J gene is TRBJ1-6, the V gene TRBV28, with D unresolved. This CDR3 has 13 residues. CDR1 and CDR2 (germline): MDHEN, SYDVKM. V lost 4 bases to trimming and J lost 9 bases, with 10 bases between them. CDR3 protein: CASSSAPGSPLHF. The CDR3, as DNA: TGTGCCAGCAGTTCCGCCCCGGGTTCACCCCTCCACTTT.

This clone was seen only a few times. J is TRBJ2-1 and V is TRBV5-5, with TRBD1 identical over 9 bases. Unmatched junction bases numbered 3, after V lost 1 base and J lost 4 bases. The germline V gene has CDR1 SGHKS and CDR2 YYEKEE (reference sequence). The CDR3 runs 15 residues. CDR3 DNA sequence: TGTGCCAGCAGCTTGCACAGGGGGCCTTACAATGAGCAGTTCTTC. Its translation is CASSLHRGPYNEQFF. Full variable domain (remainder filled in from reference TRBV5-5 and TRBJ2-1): DAGVTQSPTHLIKTRGQQVTLRCSPISGHKSVSWYQQVLGQGPQFIFQYYEKEERGRGNFPDRFSARQFPNYSSELNVNALLLGDSALYLCASSLHRGPYNEQFFGPGTRLTVL.

CDR3 sequence reads: CSVTRTDEQYF. The CDR3, as DNA: TGCAGTGTAACTAGAACGGACGAGCAGTACTTC. The chain is built from TRBV20-1 and TRBJ2-7; D perhaps matches TRBD2 (5 bases). The germline V gene encodes CDR1 DFQATT and CDR2 SNEGSKA (reference sequence). V was cut by 7 bases and J by 5 bases, with 12 bases left in between. The CDR3 is 11 residues long.

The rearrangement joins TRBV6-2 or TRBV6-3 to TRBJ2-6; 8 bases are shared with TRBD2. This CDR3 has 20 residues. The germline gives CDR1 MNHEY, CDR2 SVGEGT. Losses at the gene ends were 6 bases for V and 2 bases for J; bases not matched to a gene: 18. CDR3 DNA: TGTGCCAGCAGCCGCCTGACGGGACTAGTAAGCAACACTGGGGCCAACGTCCTGACTTTC. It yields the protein CASSRLTGLVSNTGANVLTF.

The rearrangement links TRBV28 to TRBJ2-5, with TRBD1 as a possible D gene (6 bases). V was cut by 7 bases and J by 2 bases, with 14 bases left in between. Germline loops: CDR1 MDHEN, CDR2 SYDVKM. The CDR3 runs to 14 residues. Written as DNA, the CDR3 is TGTGCCAGCAACAGGGCAGGCCTACAAGAGACCCAGTACTTC. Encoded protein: CASNRAGLQETQYF.

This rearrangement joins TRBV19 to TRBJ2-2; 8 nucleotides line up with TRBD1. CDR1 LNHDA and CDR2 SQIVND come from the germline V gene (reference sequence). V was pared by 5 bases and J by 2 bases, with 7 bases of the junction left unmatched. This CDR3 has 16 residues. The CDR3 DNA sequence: TGTGCCAGTAGTTCGGACAGGGTGAAAAACACCGGGGAGCTGTTTTTT. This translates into CASSSDRVKNTGELFF.

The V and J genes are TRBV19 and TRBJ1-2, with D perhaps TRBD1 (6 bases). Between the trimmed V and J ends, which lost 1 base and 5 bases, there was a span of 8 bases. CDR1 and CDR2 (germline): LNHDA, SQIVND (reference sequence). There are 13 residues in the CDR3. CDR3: CASSIGQGYGYTF. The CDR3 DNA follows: TGTGCCAGTAGTATAGGCCAGGGGTATGGCTACACCTTC.

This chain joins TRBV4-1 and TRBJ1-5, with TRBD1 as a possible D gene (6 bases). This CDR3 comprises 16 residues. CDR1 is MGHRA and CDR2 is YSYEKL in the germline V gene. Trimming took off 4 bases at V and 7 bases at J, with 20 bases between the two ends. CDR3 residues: CASSPYGTPYGQPQHF. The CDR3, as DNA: TGCGCCAGCAGCCCCTACGGGACACCCTACGGGCAGCCCCAGCATTTT.